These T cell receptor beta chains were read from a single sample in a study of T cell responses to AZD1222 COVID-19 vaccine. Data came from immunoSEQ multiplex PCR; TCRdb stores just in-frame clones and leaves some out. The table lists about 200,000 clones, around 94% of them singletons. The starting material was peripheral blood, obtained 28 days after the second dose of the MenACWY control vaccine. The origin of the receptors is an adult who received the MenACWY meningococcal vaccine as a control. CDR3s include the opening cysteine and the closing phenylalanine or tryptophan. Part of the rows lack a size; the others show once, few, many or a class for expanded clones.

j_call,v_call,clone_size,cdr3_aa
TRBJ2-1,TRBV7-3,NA,CASSRGTSAYNEQFF
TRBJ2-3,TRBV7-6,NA,CASSSRNSDERGLFGTDTQYF
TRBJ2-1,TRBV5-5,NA,CASSLVRGRTYNEQFF
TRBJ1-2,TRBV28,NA,CASGQDRVNYGYTF
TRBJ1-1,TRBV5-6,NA,CASTGSLAEAFF
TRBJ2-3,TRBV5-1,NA,CASSLAQGSTQYF
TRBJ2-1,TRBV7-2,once,CASSQRTSGHFGEQFF
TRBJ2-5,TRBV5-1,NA,CASSLGSSGSGETQYF
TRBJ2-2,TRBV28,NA,CASSVGTVTNTGELFF
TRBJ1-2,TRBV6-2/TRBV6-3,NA,CASSYERRSSYGYTF
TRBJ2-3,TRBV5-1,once,CASSLWTSGGADTQYF
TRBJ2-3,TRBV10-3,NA,CAISWAEPTDTQYF
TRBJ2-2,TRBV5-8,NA,CASRRTGGNTGELFF
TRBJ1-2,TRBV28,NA,CASRRGPYGYTF
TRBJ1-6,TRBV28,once,CASWRSGGSPLHF